The clone carrying this T cell receptor (beta chain) has just a few counts. Trimming took off 0 bases at V and 7 bases at J, with 10 bases between the two ends. The CDR3 extends over 14 amino acids. Looked up from germline, CDR1 is SGHKS and CDR2 is YYEKEE (reference sequence). A second PCR of 7 to 11 cycles used a sample-barcoded 5' primer and a J-beta primer mix. TCRdb redid the calling of the 5' RACE reads with MiXCR, one entry per CDR3 protein. The sample has hundreds of thousands of distinct CDR3 sequences; nearly 25% are singletons. The data were obtained in a study of blood T cells in healthy people across ages. The same specimen was also included in a second study, on T cells of mothers and their children. Per that study: Samples were obtained from a few healthy Caucasian mothers and their six children.

This sequence joins TRBV5-5 and TRBJ1-4; perhaps TRBD1 as D (6 bases). This sequence was found in a boy under 18 in good health. Source material: blood. The CDR3 loop reads CASSLVRGGEKLFF. CDR3 nucleotides: TGTGCCAGCAGCTTGGTCAGGGGAGGTGAAAAACTGTTTTTT.